This T cell receptor beta chain was profiled in a study of Graves' ophthalmopathy and Graves' hyperthyroidism. Findings and caveats of the study: Sensitivity of around 85% and specificity of 65% to 83% were achieved when a 13-signature model separated ophthalmopathy from stable hyperthyroidism. Blood also held most thyroid clonotypes expanded above 0.001 frequency.

This clonotype was seen ten or more times. Its specificity is unknown. Eligible hyperthyroidism cases comprised new diagnoses of under 2 months' duration in individuals aged 18 to 65. Exclusion covered patients with other autoimmune diseases or uncontrolled infections (as well as pregnancy or lactation). The germline CDR1 and CDR2 sequences are SEHNR and FQNEAQ (reference sequence). The CDR3 totals 13 residues. Trimming stripped 4 bases from V and 10 bases from J, with 14 bases between. Amplified material comprised TCR beta CDR3 regions derived from RNA transcripts. RT-PCR in the first round used HTBI primers; a second-round multiplex PCR followed. TCRdb ran MiXCR on the multiplex PCR reads and lists one entry per CDR3 protein. This sample has roughly 1.1 million distinct CDR3 sequences, with around a third found just once.

This sequence originates from an adult man with Graves' hyperthyroidism. The rearrangement links TRBV7-9 to TRBJ1-5; D unclear. Sequenced: peripheral blood or thyroid tissue (not recorded which). CDR3 in DNA: TGTGCCAGCAGCTCGGGCCAGAGGAAACCCCAGCATTTT. This translates into CASSSGQRKPQHF.